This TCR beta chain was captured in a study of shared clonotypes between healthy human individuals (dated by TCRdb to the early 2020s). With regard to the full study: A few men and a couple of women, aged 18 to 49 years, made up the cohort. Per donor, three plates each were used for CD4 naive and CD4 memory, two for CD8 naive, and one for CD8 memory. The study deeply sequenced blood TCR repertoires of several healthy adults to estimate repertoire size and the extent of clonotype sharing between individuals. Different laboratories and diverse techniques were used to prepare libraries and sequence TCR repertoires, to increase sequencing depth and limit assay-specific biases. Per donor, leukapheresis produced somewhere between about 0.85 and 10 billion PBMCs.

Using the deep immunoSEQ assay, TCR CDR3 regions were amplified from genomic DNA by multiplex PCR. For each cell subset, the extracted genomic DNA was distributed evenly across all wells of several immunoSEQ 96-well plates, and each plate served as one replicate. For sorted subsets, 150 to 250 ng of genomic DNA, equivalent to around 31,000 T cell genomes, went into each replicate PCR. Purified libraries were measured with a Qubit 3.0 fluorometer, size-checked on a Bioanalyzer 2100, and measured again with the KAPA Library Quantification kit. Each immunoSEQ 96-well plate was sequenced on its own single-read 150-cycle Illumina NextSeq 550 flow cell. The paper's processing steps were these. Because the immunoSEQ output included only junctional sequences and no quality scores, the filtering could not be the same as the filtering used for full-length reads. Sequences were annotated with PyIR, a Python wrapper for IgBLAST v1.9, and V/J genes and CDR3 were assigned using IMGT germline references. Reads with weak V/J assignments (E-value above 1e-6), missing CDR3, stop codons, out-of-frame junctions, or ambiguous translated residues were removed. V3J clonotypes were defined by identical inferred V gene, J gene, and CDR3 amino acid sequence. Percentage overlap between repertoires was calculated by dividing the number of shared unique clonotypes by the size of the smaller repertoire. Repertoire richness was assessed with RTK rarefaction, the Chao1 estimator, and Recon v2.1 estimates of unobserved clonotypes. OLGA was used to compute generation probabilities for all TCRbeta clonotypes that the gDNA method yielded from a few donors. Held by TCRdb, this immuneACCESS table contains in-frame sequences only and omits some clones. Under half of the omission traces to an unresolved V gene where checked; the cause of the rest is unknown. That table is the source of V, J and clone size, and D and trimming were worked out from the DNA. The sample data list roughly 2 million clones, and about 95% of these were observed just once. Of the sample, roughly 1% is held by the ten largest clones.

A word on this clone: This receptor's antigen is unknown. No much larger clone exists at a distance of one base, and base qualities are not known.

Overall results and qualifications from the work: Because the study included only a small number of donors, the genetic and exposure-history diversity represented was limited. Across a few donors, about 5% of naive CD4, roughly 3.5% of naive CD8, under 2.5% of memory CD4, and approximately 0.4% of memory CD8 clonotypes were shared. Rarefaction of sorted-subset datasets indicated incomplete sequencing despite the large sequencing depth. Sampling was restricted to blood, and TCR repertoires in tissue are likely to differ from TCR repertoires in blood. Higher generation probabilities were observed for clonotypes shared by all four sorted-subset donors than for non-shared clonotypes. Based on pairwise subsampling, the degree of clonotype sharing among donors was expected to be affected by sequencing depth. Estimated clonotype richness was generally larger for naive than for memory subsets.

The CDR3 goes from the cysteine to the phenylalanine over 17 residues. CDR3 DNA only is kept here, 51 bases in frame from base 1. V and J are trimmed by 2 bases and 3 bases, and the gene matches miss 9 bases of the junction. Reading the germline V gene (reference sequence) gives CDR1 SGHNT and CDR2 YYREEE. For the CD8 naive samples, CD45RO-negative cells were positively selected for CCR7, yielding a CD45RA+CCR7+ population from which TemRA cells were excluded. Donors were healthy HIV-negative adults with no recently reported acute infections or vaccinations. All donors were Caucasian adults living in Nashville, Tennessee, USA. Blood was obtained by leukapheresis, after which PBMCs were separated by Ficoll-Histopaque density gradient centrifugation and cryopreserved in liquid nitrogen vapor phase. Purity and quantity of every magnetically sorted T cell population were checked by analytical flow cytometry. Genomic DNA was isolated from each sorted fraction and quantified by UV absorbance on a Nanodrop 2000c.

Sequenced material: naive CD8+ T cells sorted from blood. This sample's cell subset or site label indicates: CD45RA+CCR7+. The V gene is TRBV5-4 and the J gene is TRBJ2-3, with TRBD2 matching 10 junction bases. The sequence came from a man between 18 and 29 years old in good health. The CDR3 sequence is CASSLGKAGGPTDTQYF. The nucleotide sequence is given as TGTGCCAGCAGCTTAGGGAAAGCGGGAGGGCCGACAGATACGCAGTATTTT. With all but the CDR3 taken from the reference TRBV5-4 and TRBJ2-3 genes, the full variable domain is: ETGVTQSPTHLIKTRGQQVTLRCSSQSGHNTVSWYQQALGQGPQFIFQYYREEENGRGNFPPRFSGLQFPNYSSELNVNALELDDSALYLCASSLGKAGGPTDTQYFGPGTRLTVL.